This TCR beta chain was captured in a study of T cell repertoires in cytomegalovirus infection (dated by TCRdb to between 2018 and 2020). For the study in its entirety: The peptide stimulations were aimed at well-studied HLA-B-restricted epitopes as well as recently identified HLA-C-restricted CMV epitopes, whose presentation resists viral immunomodulation. Donor HLA type was relevant to the analysis, as public TCR beta signatures indicated carriage of CMV infection together with the matching HLA type.

The sequencer was an Illumina HiSeq 1500. Using fastp trimming at Q25 and MiXCR clonotype assembly, TCRdb reanalyzed the public sequencing data and kept in-frame beta chains. Each entry is one CDR3 protein sequence, shown with its most common DNA and genes. This sample has some 920,000 distinct CDR3 sequences in its table, and under 40% of those were observed once. 13% of the sample is held by the ten biggest clonotypes. As for this clonotype: What this receptor recognizes is not known. No much larger clonotype is one base removed from it; base qualities were not supplied.

The treatment or condition label on this specimen signifies: in vitro stimulation with specific CMV peptide epitopes to enrich CMV-specific T cells. On the study overall, not on this receptor specifically: Cumulative frequency of public TCR beta family members discriminated carriers of CMV infection plus the relevant HLA type in this cohort and an independent approximately 350-donor cohort. In the ex vivo response, HLA-C-restricted CMV-specific TCR beta clonotypes were dominant, and in two of eight donors the single most frequent clonotype came from this HLA-C-restricted group.

The CDR3, from cysteine to phenylalanine, totals 15 residues. CDR3 DNA is the only sequence kept; it has 45 bases, read in frame from the first base. Per the germline V gene (reference sequence), LNHDA is the CDR1 and SQIVND is the CDR2. The junction shows trimming of 7 bases on V and 0 bases on J, plus 13 bases between the germline ends. The material was cultured CD8+ T cells from PBMCs, obtained from culture after CMV antigen stimulation. The sequence came from a human donor in good health (CMV status not recorded). Some clones in this sample may be carry-over from other donors' samples. In this chain, TRBV19 is recombined with TRBJ2-4; a weak D assignment points to TRBD1 (5 bases agree). The DNA sequence is TGTGCCAGTATCCCAGGGCCTCTAGCCAAAAACATTCAGTACTTC. The encoded protein is CASIPGPLAKNIQYF.